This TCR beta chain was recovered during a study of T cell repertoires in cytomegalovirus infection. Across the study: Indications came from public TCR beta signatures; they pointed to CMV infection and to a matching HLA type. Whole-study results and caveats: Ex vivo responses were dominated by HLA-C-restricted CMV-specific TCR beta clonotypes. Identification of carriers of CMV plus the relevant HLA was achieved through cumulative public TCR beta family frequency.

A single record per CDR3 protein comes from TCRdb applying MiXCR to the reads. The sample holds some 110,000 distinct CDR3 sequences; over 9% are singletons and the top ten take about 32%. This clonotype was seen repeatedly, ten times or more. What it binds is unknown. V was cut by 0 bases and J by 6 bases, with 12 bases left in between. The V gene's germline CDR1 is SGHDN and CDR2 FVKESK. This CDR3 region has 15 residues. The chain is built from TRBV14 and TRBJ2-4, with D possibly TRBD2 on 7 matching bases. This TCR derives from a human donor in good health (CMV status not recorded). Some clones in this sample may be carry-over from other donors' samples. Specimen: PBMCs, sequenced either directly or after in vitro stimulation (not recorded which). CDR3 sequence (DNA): TGTGCCAGCAGCCAAGATGGGGGGGGCCTAAACATTCAGTACTTC. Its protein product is CASSQDGGGLNIQYF.